A selection of T cell receptor beta chains follows, all from one sample in a study of cytomegalovirus exposure and HLA in healthy donors. Only in-frame clones appear in the TCRdb table, and some are missing; sequencing was by immunoSEQ multiplex PCR. The sample includes some 150,000 clones, roughly 9.7% seen only once; the top ten take less than 2%. Source material: PBMCs. These receptors came from a man between 50 and 59 years old in good health and CMV-seronegative. Each CDR3 is given without its conserved first and last residue. D genes are given only for firm matches. Not all rows give a size; the values are once, few, many and, for expanded clones, a class.

>TRBD1|.|TRBJ2-3|TRBV5-6
ASSLSMGQGAITDTQY
>TRBD1|many|TRBJ1-5|TRBV6-1
ASSGDRDQPQH
>TRBD1|few|TRBJ1-1|TRBV27
ASSWWGQATRAEAF
>.|few|TRBJ1-2|TRBV6-1
ASSEGQAGGYT
>.|few|TRBJ2-2|TRBV5-6
ASSFRRLRTGELF
>TRBD1|few|TRBJ2-5|TRBV29-1
SVPGQGQETQY
>TRBD1|few|TRBJ1-4|TRBV14
ASSQNGQAGMGEKLF
>.|.|TRBJ2-7|TRBV6-4
ASSPTPRGSYEQY
>.|.|TRBJ2-5|TRBV19
ASSMWLAGETQY
>.|.|TRBJ2-7|TRBV7-2
ASSLLNEQY
>TRBD1|few|TRBJ2-2|TRBV2
ASSVGDRVTGELF
>TRBD2|.|TRBJ2-5|TRBV28
ASSLVTSGGQETQY
>.|.|TRBJ2-5|TRBV7-9
ASRDGGPGSQY
>TRBD1|few|TRBJ2-7|TRBV27
ASRQGAITYEQY
>TRBD1|.|TRBJ2-5|TRBV18
ASSPSIGTASLAQY